This is a list of T cell receptor beta chains from one sample in a study of CD8 T cells in ankylosing spondylitis. TCRdb analysed the 5' RACE reads with MiXCR anew, one entry per CDR3 protein. The sample consists of 450,000 or so distinct CDR3 sequences, about 24% of them appearing once. The source material was blood, either unsorted or a sorted T cell fraction (not recorded which). The receptors derive from a male donor with ankylosing spondylitis. Each CDR3 is given with its conserved first and last residue. A D gene is named only where the DNA matches it firmly. Size is stated for part of the rows, as once, few or many counts, or as a class when the clone is expanded.

d_call: TRBD2
clone_size: few
j_call: TRBJ2-5
v_call: TRBV12-3/TRBV12-4
cdr3_aa: CASAGVRRERETQYF
cdr3_nt: TGTGCCAGCGCGGGGGTCCGGCGGGAGAGAGAGACCCAGTACTTC

d_call: -
clone_size: few
j_call: TRBJ1-3
v_call: TRBV4-2
cdr3_aa: CASQTIGVSGNTIYF
cdr3_nt: TGTGCCAGCCAAACAATAGGGGTTTCCGGAAACACCATATATTTT

d_call: -
clone_size: few
j_call: TRBJ2-5
v_call: TRBV3-1
cdr3_aa: CASRLAGKETQYF
cdr3_nt: TGTGCCTCCCGGCTGGCGGGTAAGGAGACCCAGTACTTC

d_call: -
clone_size: -
j_call: TRBJ2-3
v_call: TRBV7-9
cdr3_aa: CASSLVGENTQYF
cdr3_nt: TGTGCCAGCAGCTTAGTGGGGGAGAATACGCAGTATTTT

d_call: TRBD2
clone_size: -
j_call: TRBJ2-1
v_call: TRBV12-3/TRBV12-4
cdr3_aa: CASSSGIAGDEQFF
cdr3_nt: TGTGCCAGCAGTTCCGGGATAGCGGGGGATGAGCAGTTCTTC

d_call: TRBD1
clone_size: -
j_call: TRBJ2-1
v_call: TRBV11-3
cdr3_aa: CASRTGGDNEQFF
cdr3_nt: TGTGCCAGCAGGACAGGGGGGGACAATGAGCAGTTCTTC

d_call: TRBD2
clone_size: -
j_call: TRBJ2-3
v_call: TRBV20-1
cdr3_aa: CSASRGLAGVTDTQYF
cdr3_nt: TGCAGTGCTAGCCGGGGACTAGCGGGAGTCACAGATACGCAGTATTTT

d_call: -
clone_size: few
j_call: TRBJ2-6
v_call: TRBV5-1
cdr3_aa: CASLSGANVLTF
cdr3_nt: TGCGCCAGCCTCTCTGGGGCCAACGTCCTGACTTTC

d_call: -
clone_size: -
j_call: TRBJ2-1
v_call: TRBV29-1
cdr3_aa: CSVLILSYNEQFF
cdr3_nt: TGCAGCGTCCTTATACTATCCTACAATGAGCAGTTCTTC

d_call: -
clone_size: -
j_call: TRBJ1-5
v_call: TRBV5-6
cdr3_aa: CASSSQMDQPQHF
cdr3_nt: TGTGCCAGCAGCTCGCAGATGGATCAGCCCCAGCATTTT

d_call: TRBD1
clone_size: -
j_call: TRBJ1-6
v_call: TRBV20-1
cdr3_aa: CSAHRGGRNNSPLHF
cdr3_nt: TGCAGTGCCCATCGAGGGGGCAGAAATAATTCACCCCTCCACTTT

d_call: TRBD1
clone_size: few
j_call: TRBJ2-6
v_call: TRBV7-9
cdr3_aa: CASSAPTGAGANVLTF
cdr3_nt: TGTGCCAGCAGCGCCCCTACAGGGGCCGGGGCCAACGTCCTGACTTTC

d_call: -
clone_size: once
j_call: TRBJ1-1
v_call: TRBV20-1
cdr3_aa: CSARSWEGNTEAFF
cdr3_nt: TGCAGTGCTCGATCGTGGGAGGGGAACACTGAAGCTTTCTTT

d_call: -
clone_size: few
j_call: TRBJ1-1
v_call: TRBV5-1
cdr3_aa: CASSLVQGSRSDTEAFF
cdr3_nt: TGCGCCAGCAGCTTGGTACAGGGTTCGAGGTCGGACACTGAAGCTTTCTTT

d_call: -
clone_size: -
j_call: TRBJ2-1
v_call: TRBV3-1
cdr3_aa: CASSQGLRDEQFF
cdr3_nt: TGTGCCAGCAGCCAAGGCTTGAGGGATGAGCAGTTCTTC

d_call: -
clone_size: -
j_call: TRBJ2-1
v_call: TRBV5-8
cdr3_aa: CASSPAIYEQFF
cdr3_nt: TGTGCCAGCAGCCCTGCTATCTATGAGCAGTTCTTC

d_call: -
clone_size: -
j_call: TRBJ2-5
v_call: TRBV27
cdr3_aa: CASSLQGGETQYF
cdr3_nt: TGTGCCAGCAGTCTACAGGGAGGAGAGACCCAGTACTTC

d_call: -
clone_size: -
j_call: TRBJ1-2
v_call: TRBV10-3
cdr3_aa: CAISEADFYGYTF
cdr3_nt: TGTGCCATCAGTGAGGCCGACTTCTATGGCTACACCTTC

d_call: -
clone_size: -
j_call: TRBJ2-5
v_call: TRBV5-1
cdr3_aa: CASSLYLPRGTQYF
cdr3_nt: TGCGCCAGCAGCTTGTATCTGCCGAGGGGGACCCAGTACTTC

d_call: TRBD2
clone_size: few
j_call: TRBJ2-5
v_call: TRBV7-9
cdr3_aa: CASSLGAGGPSETQYF
cdr3_nt: TGTGCCAGCAGCTTAGGAGCGGGAGGGCCATCAGAGACCCAGTACTTC

d_call: -
clone_size: -
j_call: TRBJ1-2
v_call: TRBV15
cdr3_aa: CATSRDRTGASGYTF
cdr3_nt: TGTGCCACCAGCAGAGATAGGACGGGGGCGAGTGGCTACACCTTC

d_call: TRBD1
clone_size: few
j_call: TRBJ2-7
v_call: TRBV12-3/TRBV12-4
cdr3_aa: CASRRTGAFGYEQYF
cdr3_nt: TGTGCCAGCAGGAGGACAGGGGCCTTTGGCTACGAGCAGTACTTC

d_call: TRBD1
clone_size: few
j_call: TRBJ1-1
v_call: TRBV3-1
cdr3_aa: CASSPTGSEAFF
cdr3_nt: TGTGCCAGCAGCCCGACAGGGTCTGAAGCTTTCTTT

d_call: -
clone_size: few
j_call: TRBJ2-3
v_call: TRBV7-2
cdr3_aa: CASSAVRNTQYF
cdr3_nt: TGTGCCAGCAGCGCAGTTCGGAATACGCAGTATTTT

d_call: TRBD2
clone_size: -
j_call: TRBJ2-7
v_call: TRBV5-5
cdr3_aa: CASSVAGNPYEQYF
cdr3_nt: TGTGCCAGCAGCGTAGCGGGAAACCCCTACGAGCAGTACTTC

d_call: TRBD1
clone_size: many
j_call: TRBJ2-1
v_call: TRBV10-2
cdr3_aa: CASSGQGGGNEQFF
cdr3_nt: TGCGCCAGCAGTGGACAGGGGGGAGGCAATGAGCAGTTCTTC